The 26 T cell receptor beta chains in this list originate from one sample, sequenced in a study of blood T cells in healthy people across ages (dated by TCRdb to between 2014 and 2016). The library was built by means of 5' RACE. The instrument was an Illumina HiSeq 2500. A second PCR of roughly 7 to 11 cycles was performed with a sample-barcoded 5' primer and a J-beta primer mix. In TCRdb, the public reads were trimmed at Q25 with fastp and aligned with MiXCR, with productive beta chains retained. Entries are consolidated by CDR3 protein sequence, retaining the most common genes and DNA. In all, the sample holds 800,000 or so distinct CDR3 sequences, and less than 80% of those were seen once. Jointly, the top ten make up about a quarter of the sample. Specimen: blood. These receptors were collected from a man younger than 40 in good health.

CDR3 residues: CASSFRGSRYNEQFF. The CDR3 bases are TGTGCCAGCAGCTTCAGGGGGTCACGCTACAATGAGCAGTTCTTC. This chain links TRBV11-2 with TRBJ2-1; TRBD1 matches 7 bases. The germline gives CDR1 SGHAT, CDR2 FQNNGV. The CDR3 runs to 15 residues. Trimming removed 3 bases from V and 3 bases from J; junction bases left unmatched: 5.

Only a few counts were recorded for this clonotype. This chain joins TRBV7-8 and TRBJ1-2; 7 positions match TRBD1. The J segment lost 4 bases and the V segment lost 1 base, leaving 3 bases of the junction unmatched. The CDR3 has 14 amino acids. The germline CDR1 and CDR2 sequences are SGHVS and FQNEAQ. The CDR3 DNA reads TGTGCCAGCAGCTTAGGGACAGGTCTCTATGGCTACACCTTC. Encoded protein: CASSLGTGLYGYTF.

In this sample, this clonotype turned up a few times. This chain uses TRBV4-3 with TRBJ2-7, with D possibly being TRBD2 (7 bases). The CDR3 extends over 17 amino acids. Germline V gives CDR1 LGHNA, CDR2 YSLEER. Trimming removed 0 bases from V and 5 bases from J, with 20 bases in between. Here the CDR3 reads CASSQDWGGGAFNEQYF. The CDR3 DNA reads TGCGCCAGCAGCCAAGATTGGGGGGGGGGCGCGTTCAACGAGCAGTACTTC.

This clonotype came up once. V and J are TRBV15 and TRBJ2-7; D is perhaps TRBD1 (5 bases). Germline V lookup: CDR1 LNHNV, CDR2 YYDKDF (reference sequence). The ends were cut back, 3 bases at V and 0 bases at J, with 9 bases in the middle. This CDR3 is 14 amino acids long. The CDR3 nucleotides read TGTGCCACCAGCAGGAGTCAGGGCTCCTACGAGCAGTACTTC. It is translated as CATSRSQGSYEQYF.

This chain joins TRBV6-2 or TRBV6-3 and TRBJ1-2; 9 nucleotides agree with TRBD1. The CDR3 has 16 amino acids. Germline CDR1 and CDR2: MNHEY and SVGEGT. The J segment lost 8 bases and the V segment lost 3 bases, leaving 13 bases of the junction unmatched. The chain's CDR3 is CASSYPTWDRVNGYTF. The CDR3 DNA follows: TGTGCCAGCAGTTATCCTACCTGGGACAGGGTGAACGGCTACACCTTC.

DNA for the CDR3: TGTGCCAGCAAGGACAGCGTGAATGAAAAACTGTTTTTT. Translated: CASKDSVNEKLFF. The rearrangement joins TRBV6-2 or TRBV6-3 to TRBJ1-4, with D tentatively TRBD1 (6 bases). CDR1 is MNHEY and CDR2 is SVGEGT in the germline V gene. The CDR3 is 13 amino acids. V was shortened by 7 bases and J by 5 bases, with 11 bases between the two germline ends.

The chain has TRBV4-3 and TRBJ2-4; 8 nucleotides agree with TRBD2. Per germline, CDR1 LGHNA and CDR2 YSLEER. This CDR3 is 15 amino acids long. J lost 6 bases, V lost 3 bases, and 7 bases had no gene match. The CDR3 loop reads CASSQERGWGNIQYF. CDR3 DNA: TGCGCCAGCAGCCAGGAGCGGGGGTGGGGAAACATTCAGTACTTC.

About this clonotype: The junction departs from germline at one end; a sequencing error may be responsible. This chain connects TRBV7-3 to TRBJ2-6, with 7 bases lining up with TRBD2. CDR1 and CDR2 (germline): SGHTA, FQGTGA. The CDR3 loop spans 17 amino acids. CDR3 DNA sequence: TGTGCCAGCGGCTTACTAGCGCTGGACTCTGGGGCCAACGTCCTGACTTTC. It specifies CASGLLALDSGANVLTF.

This clonotype showed up just a few times. Germline and junction disagree at one end, which may indicate a read error. The DNA of the CDR3 is TGTGCCAGCAGCTCCTTCGGGACTCCCTACGATGAGCAGTTCTTC. Amino acids: CASSSFGTPYDEQFF. The J gene is TRBJ2-1, the V gene TRBV7-2, with D perhaps matching TRBD2 (6 bases). CDR1 and CDR2 (germline): SGHTA, FQGNSA. CDR3 length equals 15 residues.

The chain has TRBV10-3 and TRBJ2-5; 8 bases agree with TRBD1. V trimming: 8 bases; J trimming: 2 bases; junction bases outside the gene matches: 4. From germline, CDR1 is ENHRY and CDR2 SYGVKD. The CDR3 is 13 residues long. The CDR3 loop is CAIGQGGQETQYF. CDR3 nucleotides: TGTGCCATCGGACAGGGTGGTCAAGAGACCCAGTACTTC.

For the CDR3, the DNA is TGTGCCAGCAGCCCGCCCTCGGACGAGCAGTACTTC. This encodes CASSPPSDEQYF. The rearrangement uses TRBV7-2 and TRBJ2-7; the D is unclear. The CDR3 runs 12 residues. The germline V gene encodes CDR1 SGHTA and CDR2 FQGNSA. Trimming pared 5 bases from V and 5 bases from J, leaving 10 bases between.

The genes are TRBV6-6 and TRBJ1-2; D not resolved. This CDR3 contains 13 residues. Germline CDR1 reads MNHNY; CDR2 reads SVGAGI (reference sequence). V was pared by 7 bases and J by 0 bases, with 9 bases between. CDR3 in amino acids: CASKDGANYGYTF. CDR3 nucleotide sequence: TGTGCCAGCAAGGATGGAGCTAACTATGGCTACACCTTC.

The chain combines TRBV5-1 with TRBJ1-6; 7 nucleotides agree with TRBD1. The CDR3 covers 15 residues. Germline values: CDR1 SGHRS, CDR2 YFSETQ. V shed 0 bases, J shed 5 bases, and the junction held 2 bases outside the gene matches. The CDR3 region is CASSLEGGHNSPLHF. In DNA, the CDR3 is TGCGCCAGCAGCTTGGAAGGGGGCCATAATTCACCCCTCCACTTT.

The chain carries TRBV3-1 and TRBJ1-6; D is uncertain. This CDR3 spans 14 amino acids. V lost 0 bases, J lost 7 bases, and 7 bases lay in between. From germline, CDR1 is LGHDT and CDR2 YNNKEL (reference sequence). As DNA, the CDR3 is TGTGCCAGCAGCCAAGAGAGGGAGAATTCACCCCTCCACTTT. The encoded protein is CASSQERENSPLHF.

This clonotype was counted between two and nine times. J is TRBJ2-7 and V is TRBV6-2 or TRBV6-3; D tentatively fits TRBD1 or TRBD2 (5 bases each). Germline values: CDR1 MNHEY, CDR2 SVGEGT. With 5 bases removed from V and 0 bases from J, the gap between germline ends came to 14 bases. This CDR3 spans 15 amino acids. In DNA, the CDR3 is TGTGCCAGCAGTACCCAGGGACCCCACTCCTACGAGCAGTACTTC. Protein sequence: CASSTQGPHSYEQYF.

The gene calls are TRBV20-1 and TRBJ1-5; D call uncertain. The germline gives CDR1 DFQATT, CDR2 SNEGSKA (reference sequence). Trimming pared 5 bases from V and 3 bases from J, leaving 14 bases between. The CDR3 covers 14 residues. Here the CDR3 DNA reads TGCAGTGCTGTGGAGCCAGGCAACAATCAGCCCCAGCATTTT. Protein sequence: CSAVEPGNNQPQHF.

The chain links TRBV20-1 to TRBJ2-5, with 7 bases fitting TRBD2. The trim removed 6 bases at V and 7 bases at J, leaving 14 bases unmatched. The CDR3 has 14 residues. Germline-derived CDR1 and CDR2 are DFQATT and SNEGSKA (reference sequence). The CDR3 reads CSAPEAWTSVTQYF. In nucleotides, the CDR3 is TGCAGTGCCCCAGAGGCTTGGACTAGTGTGACCCAGTACTTC.

Only a few counts were recorded for this clonotype. This sequence joins TRBV29-1 and TRBJ2-3, with 8 bases that match TRBD2. Germline V CDR1 and CDR2: SQVTM, ANQGSEA. V was clipped by 5 bases and J by 2 bases; unmatched bases: 12. CDR3 size: 16 residues. The CDR3 sequence: CSVSPGLVTNTDTQYF. As DNA, the CDR3 is TGCAGCGTTTCACCGGGACTAGTGACCAACACAGATACGCAGTATTTT.

The chain uses TRBV7-6 and TRBJ2-3; no clear D. Trimming shortened V by 2 bases and J by 1 base, and 4 bases separated the two germline ends. The CDR3 is 13 amino acids. Per germline, CDR1 SGHVS and CDR2 FNYEAQ. The CDR3 coding sequence is TGTGCCAGCAGCTTAAGGCGCACAGATACGCAGTATTTT. Amino acids: CASSLRRTDTQYF.

This sequence joins TRBV5-5 and TRBJ2-1; D may be TRBD2 (6 bases). Trimming pared 2 bases from V and 3 bases from J, leaving 15 bases between. This CDR3 has 16 amino acids. Germline lookup yields CDR1 SGHKS and CDR2 YYEKEE (reference sequence). CDR3 protein: CASSLPHAGIYNEQFF. In DNA form, the CDR3 reads TGTGCCAGCAGCTTACCCCATGCGGGGATCTACAATGAGCAGTTCTTC.

This chain connects TRBV10-3 to TRBJ2-1; D is uncertain. Germline V lookup: CDR1 ENHRY, CDR2 SYGVKD. The CDR3 has 13 residues. V was clipped by 0 bases and J by 11 bases, with 11 bases between them. The CDR3 reads CAISESNRGKQFF. CDR3 bases: TGTGCCATCAGTGAGTCGAACCGCGGTAAGCAGTTCTTC.

This clonotype turned up a few times. The chain combines TRBV29-1 with TRBJ2-3, with D unclear. The CDR3 covers 17 residues. V was cut by 1 base and J by 0 bases, with 17 bases left in between. Looked up from germline, CDR1 is SQVTM and CDR2 is ANQGSEA. In nucleotides, the CDR3 is TGCAGCGTTGAAGGCGAGGACGGATTACCTAGCACAGATACGCAGTATTTT. Translated, it gives CSVEGEDGLPSTDTQYF.

This clonotype occurred once. The chain employs TRBV27 and TRBJ2-5, with D possibly called TRBD1 or TRBD2 (5 bases each). CDR3 size: 15 residues. With 6 bases removed from V and 1 base from J, the gap between germline ends came to 15 bases. The germline CDR1 and CDR2 sequences are MNHEY and SMNVEV (reference sequence). CDR3 in DNA: TGTGCCAGCAGCTCCCTCCGGGACCCCCAAGAGACCCAGTACTTC. This codes for CASSSLRDPQETQYF.

This clonotype was counted a few times. DNA of the CDR3: TGTGCCAGCAGCCCCCCCCCGATAACAGGGGTTGGCAATGAGCAGTTCTTC. Residues: CASSPPPITGVGNEQFF. The V and J genes are TRBV4-2 and TRBJ2-1, with 7 bases fitting TRBD1. This CDR3 contains 17 residues. The germline gives CDR1 LGHNA, CDR2 YNFKEQ. Trimming cost V 4 bases and J 6 bases; bases outside gene matches: 15.

The chain joins TRBV7-8 to TRBJ2-1; D is perhaps TRBD2 (5 bases). This CDR3 spans 15 amino acids. CDR1 is SGHVS and CDR2 is FQNEAQ in the germline V gene. The V gene lost 7 bases and the J gene lost 8 bases, with 21 bases spanning the gap. The CDR3 sequence is CASNAQSLAGDEQFF. Here the CDR3 DNA reads TGTGCCAGCAACGCCCAGAGCCTGGCGGGCGATGAGCAGTTCTTC.

This sequence joins TRBV27 and TRBJ2-5; 9 positions match TRBD1. Unmatched junction bases numbered 13, after V lost 3 bases and J lost 5 bases. CDR1 MNHEY and CDR2 SMNVEV come from the germline V gene (reference sequence). The CDR3 loop spans 17 amino acids. The DNA of the CDR3 is TGTGCCAGCAGTTTTACGGCGCGAACAGGGGGCTTGGAGACCCAGTACTTC. Translation gives CASSFTARTGGLETQYF.